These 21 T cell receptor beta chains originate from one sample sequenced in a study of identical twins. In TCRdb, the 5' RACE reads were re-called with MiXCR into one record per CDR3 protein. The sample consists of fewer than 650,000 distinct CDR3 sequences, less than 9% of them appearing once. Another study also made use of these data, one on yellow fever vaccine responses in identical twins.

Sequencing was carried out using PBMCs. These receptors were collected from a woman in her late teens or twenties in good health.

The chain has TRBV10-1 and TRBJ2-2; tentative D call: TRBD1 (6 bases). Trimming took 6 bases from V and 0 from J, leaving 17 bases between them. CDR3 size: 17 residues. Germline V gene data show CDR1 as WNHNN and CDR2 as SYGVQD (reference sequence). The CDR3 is CASRSTGTFANTGELFF. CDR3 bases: TGCGCCAGCAGGAGCACCGGGACATTCGCGAACACCGGGGAGCTGTTTTTT.

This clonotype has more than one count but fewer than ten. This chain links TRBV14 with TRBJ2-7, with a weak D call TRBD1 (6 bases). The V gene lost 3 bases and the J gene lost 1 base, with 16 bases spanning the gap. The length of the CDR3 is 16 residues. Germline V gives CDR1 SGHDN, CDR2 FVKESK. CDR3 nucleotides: TGTGCCAGCAGCCAGACCCTAAACAGGGTTTCCTACGAGCAGTACTTC. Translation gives CASSQTLNRVSYEQYF.

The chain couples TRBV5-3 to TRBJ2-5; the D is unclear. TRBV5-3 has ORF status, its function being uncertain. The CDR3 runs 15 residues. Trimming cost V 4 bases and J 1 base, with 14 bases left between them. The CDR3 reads CARSLVVWCQETQYF. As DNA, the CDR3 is TGTGCCAGAAGCCTTGTGGTATGGTGCCAAGAGACCCAGTACTTC.

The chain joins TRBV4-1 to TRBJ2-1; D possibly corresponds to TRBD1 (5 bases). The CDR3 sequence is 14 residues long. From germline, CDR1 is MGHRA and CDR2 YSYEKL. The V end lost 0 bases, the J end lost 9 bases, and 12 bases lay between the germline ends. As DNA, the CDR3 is TGCGCCAGCAGCCAAGAAGGGGCCGTCTTTGAGCAGTTCTTC. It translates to CASSQEGAVFEQFF.

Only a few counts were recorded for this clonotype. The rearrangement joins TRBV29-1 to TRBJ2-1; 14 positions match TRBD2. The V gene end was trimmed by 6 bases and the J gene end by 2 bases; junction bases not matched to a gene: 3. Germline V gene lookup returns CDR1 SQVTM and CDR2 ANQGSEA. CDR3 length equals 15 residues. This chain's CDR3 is CSVGTSGGAYNEQFF. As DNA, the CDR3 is TGCAGCGTCGGGACTAGCGGGGGCGCCTACAATGAGCAGTTCTTC.

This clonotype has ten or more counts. CDR3 sequence reads: CATALNTEAFF. The CDR3 DNA reads TGTGCCACCGCCCTGAACACTGAAGCTTTCTTT. The J gene is TRBJ1-1, the V gene TRBV12-3 or TRBV12-4; D gene unclear. Trimming removed 10 bases at V and 0 bases at J, with 6 bases between. This CDR3 region has 11 residues.

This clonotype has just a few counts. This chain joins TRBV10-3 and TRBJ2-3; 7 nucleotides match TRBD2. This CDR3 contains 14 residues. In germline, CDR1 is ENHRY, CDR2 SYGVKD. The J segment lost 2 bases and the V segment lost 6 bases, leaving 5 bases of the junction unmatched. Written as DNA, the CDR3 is TGTGCCATCAGCGCTCAGCGGGACACAGATACGCAGTATTTT. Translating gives CAISAQRDTDTQYF.

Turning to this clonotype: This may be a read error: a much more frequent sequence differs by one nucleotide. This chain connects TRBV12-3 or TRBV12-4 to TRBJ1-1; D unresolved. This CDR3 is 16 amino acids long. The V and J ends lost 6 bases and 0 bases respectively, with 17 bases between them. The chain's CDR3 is CASRFTGNLMNTEAFF. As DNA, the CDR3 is TGTGCCAGCAGGTTCACTGGGAATTTAATGAACACTGAAGCTTTCTTT.

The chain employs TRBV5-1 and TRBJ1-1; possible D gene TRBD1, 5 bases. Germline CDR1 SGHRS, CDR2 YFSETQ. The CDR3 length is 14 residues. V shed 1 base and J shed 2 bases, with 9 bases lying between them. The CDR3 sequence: CASSLPGHNTEAFF. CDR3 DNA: TGCGCCAGCAGCTTGCCGGGGCACAACACTGAAGCTTTCTTT.

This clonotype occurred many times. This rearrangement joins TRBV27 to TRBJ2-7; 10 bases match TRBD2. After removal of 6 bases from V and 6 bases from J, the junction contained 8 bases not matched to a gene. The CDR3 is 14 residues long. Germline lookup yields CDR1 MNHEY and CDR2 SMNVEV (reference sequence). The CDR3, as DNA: TGTGCCAGCAGCAACAGCGGGGGGGCTGGCGAGCAGTACGTC. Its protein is CASSNSGGAGEQYV.

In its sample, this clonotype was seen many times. The CDR3 coding sequence is TGTGCCACCAGCCCCAGGGTAGCAGCTTTGTCAGATACGCAGTATTTT. Translating it yields CATSPRVAALSDTQYF. This chain uses TRBV15 with TRBJ2-3, with D maybe TRBD1 (5 bases). Germline V lookup: CDR1 LNHNV, CDR2 YYDKDF (reference sequence). The CDR3 covers 16 residues. Trimming removed 5 bases from V and 4 bases from J, with 19 bases in between.

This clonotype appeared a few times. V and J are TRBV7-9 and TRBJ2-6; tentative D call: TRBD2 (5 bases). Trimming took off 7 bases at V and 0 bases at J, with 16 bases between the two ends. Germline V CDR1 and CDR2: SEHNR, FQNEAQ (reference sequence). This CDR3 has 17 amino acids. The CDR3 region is CASMAGIPFSGANVLTF. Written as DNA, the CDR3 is TGTGCCAGCATGGCGGGCATCCCGTTCTCTGGGGCCAACGTCCTGACTTTC.

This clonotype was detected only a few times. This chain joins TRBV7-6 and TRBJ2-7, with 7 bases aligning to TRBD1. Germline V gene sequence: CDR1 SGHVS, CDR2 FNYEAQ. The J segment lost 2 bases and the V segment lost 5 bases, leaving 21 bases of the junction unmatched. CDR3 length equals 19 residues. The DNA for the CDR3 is TGTGCCAGCAGCCATGGTGGAGACAGGGATACGTTTACCCCCTACGAGCAGTACTTC. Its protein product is CASSHGGDRDTFTPYEQYF.

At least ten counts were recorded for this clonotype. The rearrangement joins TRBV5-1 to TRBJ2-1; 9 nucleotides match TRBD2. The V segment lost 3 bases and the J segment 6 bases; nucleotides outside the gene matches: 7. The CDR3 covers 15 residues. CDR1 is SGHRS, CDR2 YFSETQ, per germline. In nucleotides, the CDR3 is TGCGCCAGCAGCTCCCTAGCGGGAAATACCAATGAGCAGTTCTTC. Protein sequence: CASSSLAGNTNEQFF.

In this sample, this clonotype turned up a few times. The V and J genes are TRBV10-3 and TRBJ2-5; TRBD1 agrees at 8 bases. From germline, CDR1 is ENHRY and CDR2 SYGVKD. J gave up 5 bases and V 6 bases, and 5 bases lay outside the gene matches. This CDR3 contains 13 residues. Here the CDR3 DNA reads TGTGCCATCAGGCCGGACAGGGCTGAGACCCAGTACTTC. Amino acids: CAIRPDRAETQYF.

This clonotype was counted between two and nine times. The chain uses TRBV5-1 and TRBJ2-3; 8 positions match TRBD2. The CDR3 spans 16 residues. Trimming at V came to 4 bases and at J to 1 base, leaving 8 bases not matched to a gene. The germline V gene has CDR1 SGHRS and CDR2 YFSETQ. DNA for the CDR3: TGCGCCAGCAGCCTATCGGCGGGGGGCGGCACAGATACGCAGTATTTT. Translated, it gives CASSLSAGGGTDTQYF. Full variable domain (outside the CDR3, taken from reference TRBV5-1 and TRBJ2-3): KAGVTQTPRYLIKTRGQQVTLSCSPISGHRSVSWYQQTPGQGLQFLFEYFSETQRNKGNFPGRFSGRQFSNSRSEMNVSTLELGDSALYLCASSLSAGGGTDTQYFGPGTRLTVL.

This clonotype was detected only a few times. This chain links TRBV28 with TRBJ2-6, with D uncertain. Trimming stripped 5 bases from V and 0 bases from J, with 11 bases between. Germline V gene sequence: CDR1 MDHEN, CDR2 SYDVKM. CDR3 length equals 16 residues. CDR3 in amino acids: CASSAPSDSGANVLTF. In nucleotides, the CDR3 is TGTGCCAGCAGTGCCCCATCTGACTCTGGGGCCAACGTCCTGACTTTC.

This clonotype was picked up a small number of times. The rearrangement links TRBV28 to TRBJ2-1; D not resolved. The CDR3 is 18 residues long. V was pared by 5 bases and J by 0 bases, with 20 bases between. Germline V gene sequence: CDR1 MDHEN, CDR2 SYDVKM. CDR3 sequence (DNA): TGTGCCAGCAGTCTCACCTCCTCTATACTAAGCTCCTACAATGAGCAGTTCTTC. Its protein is CASSLTSSILSSYNEQFF.

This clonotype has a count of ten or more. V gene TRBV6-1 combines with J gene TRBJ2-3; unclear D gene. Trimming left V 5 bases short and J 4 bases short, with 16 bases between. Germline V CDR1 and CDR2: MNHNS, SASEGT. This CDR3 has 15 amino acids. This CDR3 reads CASSTQGPGPDTQYF. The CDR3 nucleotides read TGTGCCAGCAGTACCCAAGGGCCCGGGCCAGATACGCAGTATTTT.

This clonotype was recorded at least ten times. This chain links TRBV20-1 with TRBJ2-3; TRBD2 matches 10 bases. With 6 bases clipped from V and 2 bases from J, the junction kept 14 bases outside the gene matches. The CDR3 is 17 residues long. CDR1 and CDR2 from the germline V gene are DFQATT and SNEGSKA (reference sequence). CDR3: CSANSGGTGYVTDTQYF. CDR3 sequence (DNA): TGCAGTGCCAATAGCGGGGGGACTGGTTACGTCACAGATACGCAGTATTTT.

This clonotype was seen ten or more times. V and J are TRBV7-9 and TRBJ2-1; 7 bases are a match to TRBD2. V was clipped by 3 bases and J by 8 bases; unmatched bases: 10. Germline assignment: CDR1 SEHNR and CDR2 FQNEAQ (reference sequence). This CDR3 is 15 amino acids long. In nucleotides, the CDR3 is TGTGCCAGCAGCTTTCGCGGCGGGAGTCAGGATGAGCAGTTCTTC. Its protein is CASSFRGGSQDEQFF.